These 2 T cell receptor beta chains share one sample of origin, sequenced in a study of blood T cells in healthy people across ages. A second PCR of 7 to 11 cycles used a sample-barcoded 5' primer and a J-beta primer mix. TCRdb reprocessed the 5' RACE reads with MiXCR, giving one entry per CDR3 protein. This sample yields 500,000 to 650,000 distinct CDR3 sequences, of which roughly a quarter are seen a single time; about 3.3% belongs to the top ten. This same sample was also part of a study on T cells of mothers and their children.

The specimen sequenced was blood. Receptors originate from a boy between 2 and 15 years old in good health.

This clonotype was counted ten times or more. The chain has TRBV6-5 and TRBJ1-1; D gene uncertain. Trimming removed 6 bases from V and 1 base from J, with 9 bases in between. CDR1 and CDR2 from the germline V gene are MNHEY and SVGAGI. This CDR3 contains 13 residues. The CDR3 spells CASSLDANTEAFF. The CDR3 DNA reads TGTGCCAGCAGCCTAGACGCGAACACTGAAGCTTTCTTT.

The chain couples TRBV2 to TRBJ2-4, with D perhaps matching TRBD1 (6 bases). CDR3 size: 15 residues. Trimming pared 6 bases from V and 0 bases from J, leaving 12 bases between. The germline V gene encodes CDR1 SNHLY and CDR2 FYNNEI. For the CDR3, the DNA is TGTGCCAGCAGACAGGGAAGGGGAGCCAAAAACATTCAGTACTTC. It encodes CASRQGRGAKNIQYF.